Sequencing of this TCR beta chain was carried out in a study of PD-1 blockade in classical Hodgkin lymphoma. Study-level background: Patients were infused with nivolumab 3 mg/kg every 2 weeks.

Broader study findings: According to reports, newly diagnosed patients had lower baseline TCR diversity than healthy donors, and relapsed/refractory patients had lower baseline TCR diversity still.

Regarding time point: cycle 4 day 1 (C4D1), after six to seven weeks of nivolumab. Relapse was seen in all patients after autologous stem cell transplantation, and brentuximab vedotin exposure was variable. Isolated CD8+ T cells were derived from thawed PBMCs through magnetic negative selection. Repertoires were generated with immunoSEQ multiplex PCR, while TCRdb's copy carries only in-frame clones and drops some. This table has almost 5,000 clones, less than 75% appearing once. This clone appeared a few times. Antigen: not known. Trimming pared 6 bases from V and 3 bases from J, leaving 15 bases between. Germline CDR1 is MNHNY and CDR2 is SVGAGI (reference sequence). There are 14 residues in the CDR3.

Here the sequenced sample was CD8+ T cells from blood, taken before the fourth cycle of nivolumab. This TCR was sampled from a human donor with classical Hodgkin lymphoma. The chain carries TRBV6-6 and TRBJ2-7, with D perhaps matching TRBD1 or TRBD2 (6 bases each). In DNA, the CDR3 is TGTGCCAGCAGCGGGGGAGGACAGATCTACGAGCAGTACTTC. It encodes CASSGGGQIYEQYF.